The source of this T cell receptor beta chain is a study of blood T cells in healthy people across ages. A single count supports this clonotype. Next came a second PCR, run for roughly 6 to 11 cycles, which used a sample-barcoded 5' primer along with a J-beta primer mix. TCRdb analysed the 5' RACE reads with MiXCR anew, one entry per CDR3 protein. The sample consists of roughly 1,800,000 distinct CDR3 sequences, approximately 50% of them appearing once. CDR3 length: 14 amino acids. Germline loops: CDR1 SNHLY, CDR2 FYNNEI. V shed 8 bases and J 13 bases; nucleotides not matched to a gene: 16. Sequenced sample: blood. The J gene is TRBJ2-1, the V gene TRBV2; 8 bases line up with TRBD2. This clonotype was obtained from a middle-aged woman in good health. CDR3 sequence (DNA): TGTGCCAGCCGTCGGGGTAGCGGGGAAGAGACCCAGTTCTTC. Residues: CASRRGSGEETQFF.